Listed below are T cell receptor beta chains from one sample, sequenced in a study of blood T cell repertoires in COVID-19. Clones were sequenced by immunoSEQ multiplex PCR, and TCRdb holds only the in-frame ones, with some missing. Of approximately 250,000 clones in the sample, approximately 88% were seen once. The sequencing sample was made of PBMCs or T cells enriched from blood (not recorded which). The receptors stem from a woman aged 40 to 50 with acute COVID-19. The CDR3 runs from the conserved cysteine through the conserved F or W. Fields, in order: CDR3 DNA, CDR3 protein, V gene, D gene, J gene, clone size. A D gene is named only where the DNA matches it firmly. A clone size is listed for some rows: how often the clone was seen (once, few, many), or a class if it is expanded.

TGTGCCAGCTCACCAATCTACAGCGGGAGAGGTACCGGGGAGCTGTTTTTT | CASSPIYSGRGTGELFF | TRBV18 | TRBD2 | TRBJ2-2 | -
TGTGCCAGCAGTGAAGACTACCTAGGAAACACCATATATTTT | CASSEDYLGNTIYF | TRBV25-1 | - | TRBJ1-3 | -
TGTGCCAGCAGTCCCAATAGCTCTGGAAACACCATATATTTT | CASSPNSSGNTIYF | TRBV27 | - | TRBJ1-3 | -
TGCAGCGTTGCCCGACAGGTGAACACTGAAGCTTTCTTT | CSVARQVNTEAFF | TRBV29-1 | - | TRBJ1-1 | -
TGTGCCAGCAGCCCCCTTGGGACTAGCGGGAGCGGGACCCAGTACTTC | CASSPLGTSGSGTQYF | TRBV7-8 | TRBD2 | TRBJ2-5 | -
TGTGCCAGTAGGCTCAGGGAGGTGGGCTCTGGAAACACCATATATTTT | CASRLREVGSGNTIYF | TRBV19 | - | TRBJ1-3 | -
TGTGCCAGCAGCACCCGGGACAGGGCTAATGAAAAACTGTTTTTT | CASSTRDRANEKLFF | TRBV5-8 | TRBD1 | TRBJ1-4 | -
TGCGCCAGCAGCCAAGAAACAATCTTGAGCGGGAAGCAGTTCTTC | CASSQETILSGKQFF | TRBV4-1 | TRBD2 | TRBJ2-1 | few
TGTGCCAGCAGCGTCAGACCGGCGGGAGGACAAGAGACCCAGTACTTC | CASSVRPAGGQETQYF | TRBV3-1/TRBV3-2 | TRBD2 | TRBJ2-5 | -
TGCGCCAGCAGCTTGGGCAGGGGAGTGGATGGAAACACCATATATTTT | CASSLGRGVDGNTIYF | TRBV5-1 | - | TRBJ1-3 | -
TGTGCCTGGAGTGTACAGACCTACAATGAGCAGTTCTTC | CAWSVQTYNEQFF | TRBV30 | - | TRBJ2-1 | once
TGTGCCAGCAGTCAAGGGGACAGGGGCTTATCCTACGAGCAGTACTTC | CASSQGDRGLSYEQYF | TRBV27 | TRBD1 | TRBJ2-7 | -
TGTGCCAGCAGCCGGGACAGGGTCAATTCACCCCTCCACTTT | CASSRDRVNSPLHF | TRBV11-2 | TRBD1 | TRBJ1-6 | -
TGTGCCAGCAGCTTCCGACAGGCTCGCCCTGAAGCTTTCTTT | CASSFRQARPEAFF | TRBV7-9 | - | TRBJ1-1 | -
TGTGCCAGCAGTGAGTTAAGGGCAGGGGATGGCTACACCTTC | CASSELRAGDGYTF | TRBV6-1 | - | TRBJ1-2 | -
TGCGCCAGCAGCCAAGGTGTCAGGGAGGAGAACACTGAAGCTTTCTTT | CASSQGVREENTEAFF | TRBV4-1 | - | TRBJ1-1 | -
TGTGCCAGCAGTGAGCCCCTGACAGGGGGCAGGGGAAACACCATATATTTT | CASSEPLTGGRGNTIYF | TRBV6-4 | TRBD1 | TRBJ1-3 | -
TGTGCCAGCAGCCCCTTCGGGGAGATGTACAATGAGCAGTTCTTC | CASSPFGEMYNEQFF | TRBV3-1/TRBV3-2 | - | TRBJ2-1 | -
TGTGCCAGCAGATACGGGACAGGGGCCGTCGGTGGCGCTTTCTTT | CASRYGTGAVGGAFF | TRBV6-5 | TRBD1 | TRBJ1-1 | -
TGTGCCAGTAGATGGGGACCGGGAGTTGAAGCTTTCTTT | CASRWGPGVEAFF | TRBV19 | - | TRBJ1-1 | -
TGTGCCAGCAGCCCGGGACTAGCGGTCTCCTACAATGAGCAGTTCTTC | CASSPGLAVSYNEQFF | TRBV3-1/TRBV3-2 | TRBD2 | TRBJ2-1 | -
TGTGCCAGTAGTATAACCGGGACAGGGATTTACGAGCAGTACTTC | CASSITGTGIYEQYF | TRBV19 | TRBD1 | TRBJ2-7 | -
TGTGCCAGCAGCTTCTTCGGAGGGGCGAGTTCACCCCTCCACTTT | CASSFFGGASSPLHF | TRBV7-9 | - | TRBJ1-6 | -
TGTGCCAGCAGCTTAGTAGCGGGAGGTTCCAAGTACTCCTACAATGAGCAGTTCTTC | CASSLVAGGSKYSYNEQFF | TRBV7-9 | TRBD2 | TRBJ2-1 | once
TGTGCCAGCAGTGGGCGGCAGGGGGGCACAGATACGCAGTATTTT | CASSGRQGGTDTQYF | TRBV2 | TRBD1 | TRBJ2-3 | -
TGTGCCAGCAGCTTATTGTTAGGCACAGATACGCAGTATTTT | CASSLLLGTDTQYF | TRBV13 | - | TRBJ2-3 | -
TGCGCCAGCAGTCAATCGGTGGGGACAGGACAGGGCCGCACAGATACGCAGTATTTT | CASSQSVGTGQGRTDTQYF | TRBV23-1 | TRBD1 | TRBJ2-3 | -
TGTGCCAGCAGCCAAGCGGAGGTCAGCACTGAAGCTTTCTTT | CASSQAEVSTEAFF | TRBV3-1/TRBV3-2 | - | TRBJ1-1 | few
TGTGCCAGTAGTATAGGGCTAGCGGGAAATCAGATTTCCGGGGAGCTGTTTTTT | CASSIGLAGNQISGELFF | TRBV19 | TRBD2 | TRBJ2-2 | once
TGTGCCAGCGTAACACAGGGGGCCAATTCACCCCTCCACTTT | CASVTQGANSPLHF | TRBV2 | TRBD1 | TRBJ1-6 | -
TGTGCCAGCAGCGACGTTTTGGGTAGGCGGGAGGGCCGGGATACGCAGTATTTT | CASSDVLGRREGRDTQYF | TRBV28 | TRBD2 | TRBJ2-3 | -
TGTGCCAGGGCAGGCCGACCCGAATCGAACACCGGGGAGCTGTTTTTT | CARAGRPESNTGELFF | TRBV9 | - | TRBJ2-2 | -
TGCGCCAGCAGCTTGGCGGGCGGGAGCTACTACGAGCAGTACTTC | CASSLAGGSYYEQYF | TRBV5-1 | TRBD2 | TRBJ2-7 | -
TGTGCCAGCAGCTCTAGCGGGAGGACCCTCAATGAGCAGTTCTTC | CASSSSGRTLNEQFF | TRBV11-2 | TRBD2 | TRBJ2-1 | -
TGTGCCAGCGAGCCGGGACAGCGCACTGAAGCTTTCTTT | CASEPGQRTEAFF | TRBV28 | TRBD1 | TRBJ1-1 | -
TGCGCCAGCAGCTCGACAGGAGTTATTGGAAACACCATATATTTT | CASSSTGVIGNTIYF | TRBV5-1 | - | TRBJ1-3 | -
TGTGCCACCAGCAGAGGAAGGACAGGGTTGGATACGCAGTATTTT | CATSRGRTGLDTQYF | TRBV15 | TRBD1 | TRBJ2-3 | -
TGTGCCAGCAGCTTGGCCGGGGTCTCTGGGGCCAACGTCCTGACTTTC | CASSLAGVSGANVLTF | TRBV5-6 | - | TRBJ2-6 | -
TGTGCCAGCTCACCACCAGGGGGCACCCAAGAGACCCAGTACTTC | CASSPPGGTQETQYF | TRBV18 | TRBD1 | TRBJ2-5 | -
TGTGCCACCACGAATGGAGGACGCAGTAACACTGGAGCTTTCTTT | CATTNGGRSNTGAFF | TRBV11-2 | - | TRBJ1-1 | -
TGTGCCAGCAGACTAAGACAGGGGGCCAACAATGAGCAGTTCTTC | CASRLRQGANNEQFF | TRBV28 | TRBD1 | TRBJ2-1 | -
TGTGCCAGCAGCCCCCCCGGGGTAGCGGGAGTACTTGAGCAGTTCTTC | CASSPPGVAGVLEQFF | TRBV7-9 | TRBD2 | TRBJ2-1 | -
TGTGCCAGCAAAGGACTGCGGGAGGTAAACAATGAGCAGTTCTTC | CASKGLREVNNEQFF | TRBV27 | TRBD2 | TRBJ2-1 | -
TGTGCCAGCAGCGCCCCAGGGAACTATGGCTACACCTTC | CASSAPGNYGYTF | TRBV5-4 | - | TRBJ1-2 | -
TGTGCCTGGAGTGTACGCAGTCAAGCTTTCTTT | CAWSVRSQAFF | TRBV30 | - | TRBJ1-1 | -
TGTGCCTGGAGTGGACAGGGGGAGGGCACTGAAGCTTTCTTT | CAWSGQGEGTEAFF | TRBV30 | TRBD1 | TRBJ1-1 | -
TGTGCCAGCAGCCGCAGACAGGTGGGCCAAGAGACCCAGTACTTC | CASSRRQVGQETQYF | TRBV11-2 | - | TRBJ2-5 | -
TGTGCCAGCAGTTTAGGTCGCTACTCTGGAAACACCATATATTTT | CASSLGRYSGNTIYF | TRBV28 | - | TRBJ1-3 | -
TGTGCCAGCAGCTTATCGGCGGGATCGAGGAATGAGCAGTTCTTC | CASSLSAGSRNEQFF | TRBV7-6 | - | TRBJ2-1 | -
TGTGCTAGTGGTTTGGACCGAACTAGCGGGAGAGTGAATTACAATGAGCAGTTCTTC | CASGLDRTSGRVNYNEQFF | TRBV12-5 | TRBD2 | TRBJ2-1 | -
TGTGCCAGCAGCCAAGAGGCCGGAGGGAGGGCTGCAGATACGCAGTATTTT | CASSQEAGGRAADTQYF | TRBV3-1/TRBV3-2 | TRBD2 | TRBJ2-3 | once
TGCAGTGCTAGTCTAGCGGGAGGCTCAGATACGCAGTATTTT | CSASLAGGSDTQYF | TRBV20-1 | TRBD2 | TRBJ2-3 | -